The sequence of this TCR beta chain was determined in a study of T-cell reconstitution after alpha-beta-depleted transplantation in children. This sample's TCRbeta library carried unique molecular identifier barcodes. TCRdb reanalysed the PCR reads using MiXCR and keeps one entry per CDR3 protein. This table has 250,000 to 400,000 distinct CDR3 sequences, over 20% appearing once. Germline assignment: CDR1 SGHTA and CDR2 FQGNSA. This CDR3 comprises 14 residues. V was trimmed by 4 bases and J by 6 bases, leaving 12 bases between them. The rearrangement links TRBV7-2 to TRBJ2-2; D could derive from TRBD1 or TRBD2 (5 bases each). The input for sequencing was PBMCs, mostly from graft donor cells, taken 180 days after TCRalphabeta/CD19-depleted stem cell transplant. This clonotype was obtained from a male patient younger than 18 who had a stem cell transplant for acute lymphoblastic leukemia, so the T cells may come from the graft donor. The CDR3, as DNA: TGTGCCAGCAGCTCTCGAGGGGCCTCCGGGGAGCTGTTTTTT. It is translated as CASSSRGASGELFF. The whole variable domain, filled in from reference TRBV7-2 and TRBJ2-2, reads GAGVSQSPSNKVTEKGKDVELRCDPISGHTALYWYRQSLGQGLEFLIYFQGNSAPDKSGLPSDRFSAERTGGSVSTLTIQRTQQEDSAVYLCASSSRGASGELFFGEGSRLTVL.